This T cell receptor (beta chain) was captured in a study of blood T cell repertoires in COVID-19. Study as a whole: Whether acute or convalescent, the COVID-19 samples came from the United States, Italy and Spain. Nucleic acid was either cDNA or gDNA, and it came from T cells, B-cell-depleted T cells, or PBMCs.

The CDR3 is made up of 16 amino acids. From germline, CDR1 is LNHNV and CDR2 YYDKDF (reference sequence). V lost 0 bases, J lost 2 bases, and 11 bases lay in between. Per the authors' pipeline: The authors estimated nucleated cell counts from reference gene primer amplification. Data came from immunoSEQ multiplex PCR; TCRdb stores just in-frame clones and leaves some out. That table is the source of V, J and clone size, and D and trimming were worked out from the DNA. The sample records roughly 60,000 clones, 70% to 90% being singletons. Sequencing used peripheral blood. This TCR derives from a man in his forties with acute or convalescent COVID-19. The chain couples TRBV15 to TRBJ1-3; perhaps TRBD1 as D (5 bases). The CDR3 DNA sequence: TGTGCCACCAGCAGAGATACAGGCCGCGCTGGAAACACCATATATTTT. Its translation: CATSRDTGRAGNTIYF.